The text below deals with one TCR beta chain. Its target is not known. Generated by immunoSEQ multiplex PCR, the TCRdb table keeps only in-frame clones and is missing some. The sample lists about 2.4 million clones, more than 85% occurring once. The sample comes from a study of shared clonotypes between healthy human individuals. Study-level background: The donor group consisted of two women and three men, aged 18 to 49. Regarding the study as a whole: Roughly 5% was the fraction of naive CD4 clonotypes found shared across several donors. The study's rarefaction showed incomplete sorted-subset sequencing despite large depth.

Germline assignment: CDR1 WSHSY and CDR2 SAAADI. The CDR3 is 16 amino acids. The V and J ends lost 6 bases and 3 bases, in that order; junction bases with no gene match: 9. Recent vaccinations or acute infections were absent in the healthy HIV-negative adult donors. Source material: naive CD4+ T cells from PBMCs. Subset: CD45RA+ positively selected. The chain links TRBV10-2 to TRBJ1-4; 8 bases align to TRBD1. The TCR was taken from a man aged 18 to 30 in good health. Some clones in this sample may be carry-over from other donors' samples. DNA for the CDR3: TGCGCCAGCAGACCCGGCAGGGGGCTTTCTAATGAAAAACTGTTTTTT. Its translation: CASRPGRGLSNEKLFF.